This TCR beta chain was retrieved from a study of vaccination effects on CD4 cells after COVID-19. About the study: Following the second dose by a median of 72 days, the post-vaccine samples were obtained.

As for this clone: Its antigen is unidentified.

Before any sequencing was done, the ViraFEST assay used viral peptide pools to expand antigen-specific CD4+ T cells. Between days 9 and 11 of culture, CD4+ T cells were separated out. Two-dose vaccination with either BNT162b2 or mRNA-1273 was given to the participants. Cultivation was performed at roughly 2 million PBMC per well with roughly 9.1 IU/ml IL-2 and 7.5 to 10 ug/ml peptides added. IL-2 medium was substituted for half the medium on days 3 and 7. Clones were read by immunoSEQ multiplex PCR, and TCRdb kept only the in-frame ones, dropping some. The sample holds 35,000 to 40,000 clones, approximately 84% seen once. Germline lookup yields CDR1 SGHRS and CDR2 YFSETQ. With V trimmed by 4 bases and J by 4 bases, 4 bases remained unmatched. The CDR3 contains 14 residues.

The receptor was derived from a human donor who received a COVID-19 vaccine. Some clones in this sample may be carry-over from other donors' samples. The sequencing used CD4+ T cells from PBMCs cultured with HCoV-NL63 spike peptides, collected after COVID-19 vaccination. The chain has TRBV5-1 and TRBJ2-2; 7 bases fit TRBD1. The CDR3 DNA reads TGCGCCAGCAGCCCCGGGACAGCCACCGGGGAGCTGTTTTTT. Its translation is CASSPGTATGELFF. Full variable domain (outside the CDR3, taken from reference TRBV5-1 and TRBJ2-2): KAGVTQTPRYLIKTRGQQVTLSCSPISGHRSVSWYQQTPGQGLQFLFEYFSETQRNKGNFPGRFSGRQFSNSRSEMNVSTLELGDSALYLCASSPGTATGELFFGEGSRLTVL.